Listed here is a single TCR beta chain. What it recognizes is unknown. TCRdb processed the 5' RACE reads again and assigns one entry to each CDR3 protein, with no DNA. The sample's table shows a few hundred thousand distinct CDR3 sequences. Per germline, CDR1 MNHNS and CDR2 SASEGT. The CDR3 length is 14 residues. These data come from a study of T cells expressing NK-cell markers. Study-level background: The eight sequenced donors comprised seven who were HCMV-seropositive and one who was seronegative.

General study points: There remained a lack of clarity about HCMV specificity of expanded NKG2C+ T cell clones.

The chain recombines TRBV6-1 with TRBJ2-3; the TRBD1 assignment by TCRdb is unverifiable without DNA. The receptor was isolated from a man aged 18-69 years in good health. Sequenced material: blood T cells: a sorted CD56 or NKG2C T cell subset, CD4+ or CD8+ T cells, or bulk PBMC T cells (not recorded which). Here the CDR3 reads CASSDYGRSDTQYF.